The clone carrying this T cell receptor (beta chain) was found many times. The antigen is undetermined. The data are from a study of molecular identifiers for immune sequencing clone quantification. Study results and caveats: Sharing of a barcode by identical TCR molecules could cause highly expanded clone sizes to be underestimated. Under 1% of molecules in naive cells, but over 98% of effector molecules, belonged to clones above 20 RNA copies.

CDR3 size: 17 residues. V lost 3 bases and J lost 0, with 19 bases in between. The germline CDR1 and CDR2 sequences are SGHNT and YYREEE (reference sequence). TCRdb reprocessed the PCR reads via MiXCR and lists one record per CDR3 protein. This repertoire shows nearly 650,000 distinct CDR3 sequences, 25% found once; its top ten account for 0.78%. The rearrangement joins TRBV5-4 to TRBJ2-7, with a possible D match to TRBD1 (5 bases). Input material: naive CD8+ T cells from blood, with Jurkat cell RNA spiked in. Described subset: FACS-sorted CD8+CD4-CCR7+CD45RA+ naive T cells. The TCR comes from a human donor in good health. Some libraries in this study had Jurkat cell RNA spiked in. The chain's CDR3 is CASSSPFDSPYSYEQYF. The CDR3 region has the DNA TGTGCCAGCAGCTCGCCCTTCGACAGCCCGTACTCCTACGAGCAGTACTTC.